These 6 T cell receptor beta chains originate from one sample sequenced in a study of regulatory T cells in long-lasting Graves disease (dated by TCRdb to the early 2020s). Per the publication, the time point label means: persistent/refractory GD, antithyroid drugs over 5 years with positive TRAb. For both TCR sequencing and RNA sequencing, RNA was extracted from PBMCs using TRIzol. Receptors were amplified or captured by multiplex PCR. Sequencing instrument: Illumina HiSeq 4000. To build TCR beta libraries, CDR3 regions were amplified by Arm-PCR using iRepertoire HTBI primers. Using fastp at Q25 and MiXCR, TCRdb reprocessed the public reads and kept productive beta chains. Merged by CDR3 protein, the rows form single entries marked with the most common genes and DNA. This sample comprises under 350,000 distinct CDR3 sequences, roughly 21% of them detected only once. The top ten clonotypes cover 56% of the sample.

Sequences were derived from peripheral blood mononuclear cells (PBMCs), sampled when the disease was refractory, from a patient treated with antithyroid drugs. Receptors originate from a female donor with Graves disease.

This clonotype occurred many times. The chain uses TRBV27 and TRBJ2-7; 7 bases match TRBD2. The CDR3 has 13 amino acids. V shed 4 bases, J shed 2 bases, and the junction held 2 bases outside the gene matches. Per germline, CDR1 MNHEY and CDR2 SMNVEV (reference sequence). The CDR3 region has the DNA TGTGCCAGCAGTTACGGACTAGCCTACGAGCAGTACTTC. Protein sequence: CASSYGLAYEQYF.

This clonotype has more than one count but fewer than ten. CDR3 coding DNA: TGTGCCACCAGCACCATCACGATCGGGGCAGGGGAGACCCAGTACTTC. Amino acids: CATSTITIGAGETQYF. The V call is TRBV15, the J call TRBJ2-5; D tentatively fits TRBD1 or TRBD2 (5 bases each). This CDR3 has 16 amino acids. Trimming removed 4 bases from V and 5 bases from J, with 20 bases in between. CDR1 and CDR2 (germline): LNHNV, YYDKDF (reference sequence).

The chain recombines TRBV30 with TRBJ1-6; 8 bases line up with TRBD1. J gave up 8 bases and V 6 bases, and 6 bases lay outside the gene matches. The CDR3 consists of 13 residues. Per the germline V gene, CDR1 is GTSNPN and CDR2 is SVGIG (reference sequence). The CDR3 nucleotides are TGTGCCTGCGACAGGGGAGGCCATTCACCCCTCCACTTT. It is translated as CACDRGGHSPLHF.

The table lists this clonotype with a few counts. V gene TRBV7-9 combines with J gene TRBJ1-1, with D tentatively TRBD1 (5 bases). Trimming took off 1 base at V and 11 bases at J, with 11 bases between the two ends. This CDR3 has 12 residues. The germline V gene has CDR1 SEHNR and CDR2 FQNEAQ (reference sequence). CDR3 nucleotides: TGTGCCAGCAGCTTAGGGGGGTCCGGGGCTTTCTTT. Encoded protein: CASSLGGSGAFF.

The V and J genes are TRBV24-1 and TRBJ1-5; D ambiguous. Germline CDR1 and CDR2: KGHDR and SFDVKD. This CDR3 comprises 12 residues. V was cut by 5 bases and J by 0 bases, with 1 base left in between. Here the CDR3 DNA reads TGTGCCACCAGTGCTAGCAATCAGCCCCAGCATTTT. Translated, it gives CATSASNQPQHF.

There are many counts of this clonotype. The rearrangement joins TRBV28 to TRBJ1-1, with 9 bases identical to TRBD1. J was trimmed by 6 bases and V by 11 bases; bases with no gene match: 10. The CDR3 has 13 amino acids. Germline CDR1 reads MDHEN; CDR2 reads SYDVKM. The CDR3 nucleotides are TGTGCCGGCAAAACAGGGGGCTTTGCTGAAGCTTTCTTT. Translated, it gives CAGKTGGFAEAFF.